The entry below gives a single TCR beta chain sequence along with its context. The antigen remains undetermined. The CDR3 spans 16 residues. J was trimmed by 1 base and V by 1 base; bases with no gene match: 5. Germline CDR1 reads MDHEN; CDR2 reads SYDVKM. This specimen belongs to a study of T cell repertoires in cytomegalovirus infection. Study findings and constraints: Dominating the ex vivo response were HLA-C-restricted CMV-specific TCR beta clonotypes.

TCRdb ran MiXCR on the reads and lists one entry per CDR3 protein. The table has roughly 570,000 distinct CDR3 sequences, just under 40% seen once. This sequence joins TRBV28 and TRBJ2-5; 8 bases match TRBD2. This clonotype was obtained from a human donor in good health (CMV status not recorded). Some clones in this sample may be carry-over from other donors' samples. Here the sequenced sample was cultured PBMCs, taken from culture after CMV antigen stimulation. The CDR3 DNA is TGTGCCAGCAGTTTATCGAGCGGGGGTCTCCAAGAGACCCAGTACTTC. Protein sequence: CASSLSSGGLQETQYF.